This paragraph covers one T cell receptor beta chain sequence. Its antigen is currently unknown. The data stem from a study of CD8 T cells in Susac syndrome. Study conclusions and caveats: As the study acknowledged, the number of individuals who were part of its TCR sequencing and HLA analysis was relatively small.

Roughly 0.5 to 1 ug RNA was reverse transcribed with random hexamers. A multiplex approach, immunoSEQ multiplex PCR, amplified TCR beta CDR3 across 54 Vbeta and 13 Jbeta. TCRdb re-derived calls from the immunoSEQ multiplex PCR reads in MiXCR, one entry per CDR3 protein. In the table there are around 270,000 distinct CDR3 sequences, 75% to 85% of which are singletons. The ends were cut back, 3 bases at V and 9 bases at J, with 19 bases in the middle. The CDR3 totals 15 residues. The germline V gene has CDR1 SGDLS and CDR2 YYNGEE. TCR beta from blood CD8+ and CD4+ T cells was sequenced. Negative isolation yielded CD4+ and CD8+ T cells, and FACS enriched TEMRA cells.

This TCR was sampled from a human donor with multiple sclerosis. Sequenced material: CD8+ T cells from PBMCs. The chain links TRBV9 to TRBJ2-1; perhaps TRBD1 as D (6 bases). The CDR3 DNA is TGTGCCAGCAGCGCGGGACAAACTCTAAGGGGTGAGCAGTTCTTC. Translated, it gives CASSAGQTLRGEQFF.